The clone carrying this T cell receptor beta chain was picked up one time. Enrollees, about 18 to 95 years old, lived in 24 US areas. Participants reported their clinical history, and cohort assignment relied on those reports. Germline lookup yields CDR1 LGHNA and CDR2 YSLEER. The V and J ends lost 0 bases and 4 bases respectively, with 13 bases between them. This CDR3 has 16 amino acids. This entry is derived from a study of blood T cell repertoires in COVID-19. Study context: PBMCs, B-cell-depleted T cells, or T cells provided the cDNA or gDNA that made up the material.

In the original processing: Amplifying reference gene primers gave estimates of nucleated cell counts. Profiling relied on immunoSEQ multiplex PCR, and the TCRdb table lists in-frame clones only, not all of them. That table furnishes V, J and clone size, whereas the DNA furnished D and trimming. The profile covers around 250,000 clones, with about 90% appearing a single time and 2.5% to 3.5% taken by the ten largest. The receptor comes from a woman between 35 and 50 years old who had been exposed to COVID-19. Sequencing was carried out using PBMCs or T cells enriched from blood (not recorded which). This chain links TRBV4-3 with TRBJ1-5, with a tentative D call TRBD1 (5 bases). In nucleotides, the CDR3 is TGCGCCAGCAGCCAAGAAGTGGGGCAGATTAATCAGCCCCAGCATTTT. This codes for CASSQEVGQINQPQHF.